This T cell receptor (beta chain) was recorded in a study of blood T cell repertoires in COVID-19 (TCRdb year 2020). With respect to the entire study: The collaborator samples originated in the United States, Italy and Spain and spanned the acute and convalescent phases of COVID-19. The prospective study material was composed of cDNA or gDNA derived from T cells, B-cell-depleted T cells, or PBMCs. Subjects who had been exposed to COVID-19, were actively infected with it, or had recovered from it provided the deeply sampled blood TCRbeta repertoires that made up the dataset. The repertoires were released in a freely available public database intended as a resource for research on the immune response to SARS-CoV-2. Samples were obtained from the ongoing ImmuneRACE study (first 160 participants) and from some 1,200 subjects provided by 6 global collaborators. Sample metadata almost always included a de-identified subject ID, COVID-19 status, age in years and sex. Where HLA class I and class II types were available, the types were taken from metadata supplied by the sample provider, not from assay-based typing.

Findings and caveats that apply to the study as a whole: Clinical and demographic metadata were provided uncurated, with the amount varying by source and participant.

Participants in the prospective study were enrolled through a virtual design, were aged about 18 to 90 years, and lived in 24 United States geographic areas. In the prospective study, cohorts were assigned on the basis of participant-reported clinical history obtained from a screening survey and a study questionnaire. Recovered participants in ImmuneRACE Cohort 3 were defined as having two consecutive negative NP/OP PCR tests, clearance from a healthcare professional, or resolution of symptoms. In the prospective study, whole blood, serum and a nasopharyngeal or oropharyngeal swab were collected from each participant by mobile phlebotomists. Additional blood draws and questionnaires over an approximately 2-month period could optionally be provided by prospective study participants. Before DNA extraction, blood samples from the prospective study were shipped at room temperature or frozen. TCRbeta CDR3 regions were amplified from genomic DNA using the immunoSEQ Assay, a bias-controlled multiplex PCR. In the paper's pipeline: The number of nucleated cells in each sample was estimated by amplification of reference gene primers within the assay. To quantify the absolute abundance of each unique TCRbeta CDR3 rearrangement, sequence reads were collapsed and filtered. For each sample, productive Simpson clonality was calculated as the square root of Simpson's diversity index across productive rearrangements. The table was pulled from immuneACCESS by TCRdb, which kept in-frame rearrangements only. Such tables lose some clones; where checked, under half of the loss comes from unresolved V genes, and the rest has no known cause. The V and J calls and clone size are taken from that table; D and trimming were inferred from the DNA. Across this sample there are about 280,000 clones, with around 85% seen only once. Of the sample, 5.5% to 7% is held by the ten largest clones.

Remarks on this clone: This clone's antigen is unknown. Base-call qualities are not available, and no considerably larger clone is one nucleotide away.

This sequence was found in a woman between 40 and 50 years old who had recovered from COVID-19. The sample was PBMCs or T cells enriched from blood (not recorded which).

The nucleotide sequence is TGTGCCAGCAGCCAACGGCGGGCCAACAATGAGCAGTTCTTC. Its amino acids are CASSQRRANNEQFF. The V and J genes are TRBV3-1 (or the pseudogene TRBV3-2) and TRBJ2-1; TRBD2 could be the D gene, as 5 bases match. The cysteine opens and the phenylalanine closes a CDR3 of 14 amino acids. Only the CDR3 portion is preserved as DNA: 42 bases, with reading frame beginning at the first base. V and J are truncated by 2 bases and 5 bases respectively, leaving an intervening sequence of 10 bases. The germline V gene encodes CDR1 LGHDT and CDR2 YNNKEL (reference sequence).